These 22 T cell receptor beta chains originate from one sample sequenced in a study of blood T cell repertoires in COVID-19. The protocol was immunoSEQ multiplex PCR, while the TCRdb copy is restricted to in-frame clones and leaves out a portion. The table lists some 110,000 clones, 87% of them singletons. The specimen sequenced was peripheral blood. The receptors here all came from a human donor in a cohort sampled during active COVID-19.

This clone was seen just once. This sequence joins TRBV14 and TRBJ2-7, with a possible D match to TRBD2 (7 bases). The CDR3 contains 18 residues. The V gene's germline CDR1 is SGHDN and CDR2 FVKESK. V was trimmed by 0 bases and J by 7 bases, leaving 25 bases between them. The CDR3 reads CASSQDRGGGHISREQYF. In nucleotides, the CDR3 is TGTGCCAGCAGCCAAGACAGGGGCGGGGGCCACATCTCGCGGGAGCAGTACTTC.

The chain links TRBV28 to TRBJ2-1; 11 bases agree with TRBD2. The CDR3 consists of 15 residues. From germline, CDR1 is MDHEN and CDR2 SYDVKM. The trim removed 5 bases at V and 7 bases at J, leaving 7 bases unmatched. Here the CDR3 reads CASSVTSGSWNEQFF. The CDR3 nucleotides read TGTGCCAGCAGTGTTACTAGCGGGAGTTGGAATGAGCAGTTCTTC.

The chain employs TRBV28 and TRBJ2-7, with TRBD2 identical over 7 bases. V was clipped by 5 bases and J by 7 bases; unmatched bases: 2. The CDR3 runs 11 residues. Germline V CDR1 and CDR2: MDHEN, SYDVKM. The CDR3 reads CASSGREEQYF. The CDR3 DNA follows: TGTGCCAGCAGTGGGCGGGAGGAGCAGTACTTC.

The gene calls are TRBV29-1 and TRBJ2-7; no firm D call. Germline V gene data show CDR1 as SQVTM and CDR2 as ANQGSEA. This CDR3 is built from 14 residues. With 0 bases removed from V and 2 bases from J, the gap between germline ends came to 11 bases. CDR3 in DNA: TGCAGCGTTGAAGATCCGCGCAGCGCCTACGAGCAGTACTTC. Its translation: CSVEDPRSAYEQYF.

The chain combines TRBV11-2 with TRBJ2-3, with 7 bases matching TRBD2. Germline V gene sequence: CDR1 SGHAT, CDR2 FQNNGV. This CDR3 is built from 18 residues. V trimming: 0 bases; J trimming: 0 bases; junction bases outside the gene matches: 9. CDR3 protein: CASSLDGITSASTDTQYF. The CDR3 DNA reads TGTGCCAGCAGCTTAGATGGAATAACTAGCGCTAGCACAGATACGCAGTATTTT.

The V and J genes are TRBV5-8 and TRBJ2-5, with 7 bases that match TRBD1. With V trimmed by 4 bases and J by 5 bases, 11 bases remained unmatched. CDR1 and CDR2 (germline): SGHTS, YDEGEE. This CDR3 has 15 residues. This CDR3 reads CASSSSDRAGETQYF. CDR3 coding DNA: TGTGCCAGCAGCAGCTCCGACAGGGCGGGCGAGACCCAGTACTTC.

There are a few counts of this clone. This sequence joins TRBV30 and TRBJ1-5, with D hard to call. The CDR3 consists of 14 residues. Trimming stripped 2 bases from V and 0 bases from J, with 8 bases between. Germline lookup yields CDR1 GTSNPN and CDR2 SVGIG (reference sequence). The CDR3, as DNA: TGTGCCTGGAGTACGGAGTATAGCAATCAGCCCCAGCATTTT. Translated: CAWSTEYSNQPQHF.

The CDR3 protein is CASRTVGTRTDTQYF. The CDR3 region has the DNA TGTGCCAGCAGGACGGTGGGGACTAGGACAGATACGCAGTATTTT. The genes are TRBV6-5 and TRBJ2-3; 8 bases are a match to TRBD2. Germline V gene lookup returns CDR1 MNHEY and CDR2 SVGAGI. The CDR3 runs 15 residues. Trimming at V came to 6 bases and at J to 3 bases, leaving 8 bases not matched to a gene.

CDR3: CASSHRVPEAFF. CDR3 in DNA: TGTGCCAGCAGCCACCGGGTCCCTGAAGCTTTCTTT. The chain uses TRBV5-6 and TRBJ1-1; D uncertain. The germline V and J ends were trimmed by 4 bases and 6 bases, with 10 bases remaining between them. The CDR3 contains 12 residues. Per germline, CDR1 SGHDT and CDR2 YYEEEE.

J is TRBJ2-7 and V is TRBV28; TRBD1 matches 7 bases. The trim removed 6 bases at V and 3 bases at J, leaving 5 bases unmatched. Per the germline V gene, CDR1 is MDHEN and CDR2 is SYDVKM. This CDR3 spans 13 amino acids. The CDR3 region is CASRTGQFYEQYF. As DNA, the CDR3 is TGTGCCAGCAGAACGGGACAGTTCTACGAGCAGTACTTC.

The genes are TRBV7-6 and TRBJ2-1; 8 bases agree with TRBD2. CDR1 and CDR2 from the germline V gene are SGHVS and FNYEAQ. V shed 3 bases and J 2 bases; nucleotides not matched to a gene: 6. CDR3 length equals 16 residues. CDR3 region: CASSLRAGGPYNEQFF. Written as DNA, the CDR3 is TGTGCCAGCAGCTTGCGGGCGGGAGGCCCCTACAATGAGCAGTTCTTC.

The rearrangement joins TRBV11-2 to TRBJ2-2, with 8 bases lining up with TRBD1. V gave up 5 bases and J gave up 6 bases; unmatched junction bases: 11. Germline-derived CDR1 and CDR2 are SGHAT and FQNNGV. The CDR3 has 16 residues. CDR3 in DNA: TGTGCCAGCAGCGGGGACAGGACCCAATTATCCGGGGAGCTGTTTTTT. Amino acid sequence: CASSGDRTQLSGELFF.

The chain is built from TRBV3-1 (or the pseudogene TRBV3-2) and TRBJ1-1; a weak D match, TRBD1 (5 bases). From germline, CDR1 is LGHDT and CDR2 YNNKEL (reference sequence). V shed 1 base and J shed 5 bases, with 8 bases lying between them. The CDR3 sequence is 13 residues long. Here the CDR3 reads CASSQVGGTEAFF. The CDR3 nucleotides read TGTGCCAGCAGCCAAGTTGGGGGGACTGAAGCTTTCTTT.

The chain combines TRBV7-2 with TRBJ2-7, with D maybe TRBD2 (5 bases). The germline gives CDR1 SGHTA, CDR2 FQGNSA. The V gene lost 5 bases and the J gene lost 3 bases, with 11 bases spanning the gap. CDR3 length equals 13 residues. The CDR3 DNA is TGTGCCAGCAGCGCATCCGGGGTCTACGAGCAGTACTTC. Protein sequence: CASSASGVYEQYF.

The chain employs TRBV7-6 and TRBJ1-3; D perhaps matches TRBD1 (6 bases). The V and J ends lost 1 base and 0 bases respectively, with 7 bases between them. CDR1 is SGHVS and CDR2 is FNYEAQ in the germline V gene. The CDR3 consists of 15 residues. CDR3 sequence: CASSLGGGSGNTIYF. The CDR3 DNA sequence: TGTGCCAGCAGCTTAGGAGGGGGCTCTGGAAACACCATATATTTT.

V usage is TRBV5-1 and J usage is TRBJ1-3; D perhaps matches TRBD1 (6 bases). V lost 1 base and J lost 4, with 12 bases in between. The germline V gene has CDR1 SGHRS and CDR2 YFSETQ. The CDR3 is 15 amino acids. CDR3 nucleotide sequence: TGCGCCAGCAGCTTGACCACAGGGATGGGAAACACCATATATTTT. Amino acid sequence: CASSLTTGMGNTIYF.

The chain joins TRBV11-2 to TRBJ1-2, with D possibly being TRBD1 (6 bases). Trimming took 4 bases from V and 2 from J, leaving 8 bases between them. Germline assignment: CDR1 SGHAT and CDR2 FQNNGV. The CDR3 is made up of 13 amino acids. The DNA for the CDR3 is TGTGCCAGCAGCTCCGACAGGAACTATGGCTACACCTTC. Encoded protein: CASSSDRNYGYTF.

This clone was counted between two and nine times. Here the CDR3 reads CASSLTSGGRSTDTQYF. CDR3 in DNA: TGTGCCAGCAGCCTGACTAGCGGGGGGCGAAGCACAGATACGCAGTATTTT. V usage is TRBV7-3 and J usage is TRBJ2-3, with 13 bases fitting TRBD2. The CDR3 is made up of 17 amino acids. The J segment lost 0 bases and the V segment lost 5 bases, leaving 5 bases of the junction unmatched. The germline gives CDR1 SGHTA, CDR2 FQGTGA. The full variable domain, completed using reference TRBV7-3 and TRBJ2-3, is GAGVSQTPSNKVTEKGKYVELRCDPISGHTALYWYRQSLGQGPEFLIYFQGTGAADDSGLPNDRFFAVRPEGSVSTLKIQRTERGDSAVYLCASSLTSGGRSTDTQYFGPGTRLTVL.

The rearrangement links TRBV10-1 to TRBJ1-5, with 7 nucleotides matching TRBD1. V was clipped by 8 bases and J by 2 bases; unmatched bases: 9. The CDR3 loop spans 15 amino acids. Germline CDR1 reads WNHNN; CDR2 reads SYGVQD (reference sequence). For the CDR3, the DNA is TGCGCCAGCTCGACGAGACAGGGAGGCAATCAGCCCCAGCATTTT. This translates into CASSTRQGGNQPQHF.

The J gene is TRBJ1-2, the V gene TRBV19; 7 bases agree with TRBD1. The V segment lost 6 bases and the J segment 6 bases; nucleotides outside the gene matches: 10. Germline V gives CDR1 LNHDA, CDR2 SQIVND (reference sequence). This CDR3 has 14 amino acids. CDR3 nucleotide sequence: TGTGCCAGTAGCTCTGACAGGGAAGGAGATGGCTACACCTTC. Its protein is CASSSDREGDGYTF.

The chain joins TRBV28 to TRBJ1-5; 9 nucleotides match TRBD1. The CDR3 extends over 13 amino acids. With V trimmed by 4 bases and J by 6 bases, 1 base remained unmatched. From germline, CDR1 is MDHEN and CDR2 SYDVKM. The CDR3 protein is CASSWDRVQPQHF. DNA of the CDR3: TGTGCCAGCAGTTGGGACAGGGTTCAGCCCCAGCATTTT.

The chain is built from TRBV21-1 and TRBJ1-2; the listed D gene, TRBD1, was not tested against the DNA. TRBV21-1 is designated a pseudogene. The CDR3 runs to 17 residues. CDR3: CASSWTGGRFGYYGYTF. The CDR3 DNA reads TGTGCCAGCAGCTGGACAGGGGGTAGGTTCGGGTACTATGGCTACACCTTC.